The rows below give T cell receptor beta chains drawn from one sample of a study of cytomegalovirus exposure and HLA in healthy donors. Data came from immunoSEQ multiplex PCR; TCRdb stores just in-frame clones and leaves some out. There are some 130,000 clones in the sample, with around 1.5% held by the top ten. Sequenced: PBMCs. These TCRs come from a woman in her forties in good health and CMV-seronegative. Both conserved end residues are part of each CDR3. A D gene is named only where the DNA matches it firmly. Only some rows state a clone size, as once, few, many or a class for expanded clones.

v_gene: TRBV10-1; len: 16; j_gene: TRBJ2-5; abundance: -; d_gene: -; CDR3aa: CARRQGQKGFQETQYF; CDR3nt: TGCGCCAGGAGACAAGGCCAAAAGGGGTTTCAAGAGACCCAGTACTTC
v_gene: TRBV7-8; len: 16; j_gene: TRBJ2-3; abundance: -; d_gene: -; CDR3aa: CASSRSSTASTDTQYF; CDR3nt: TGTGCCAGCAGCCGATCTTCGACAGCTAGCACAGATACGCAGTATTTT
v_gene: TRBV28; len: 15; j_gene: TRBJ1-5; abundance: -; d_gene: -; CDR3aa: CASRTTGRANQPQHF; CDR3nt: TGTGCCAGCAGGACGACCGGCAGGGCGAATCAGCCCCAGCATTTT
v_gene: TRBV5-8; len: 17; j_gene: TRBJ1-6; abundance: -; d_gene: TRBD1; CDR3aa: CASSLEGTGAYNSPLHF; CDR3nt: TGTGCCAGCAGCTTGGAAGGGACAGGGGCCTATAATTCACCCCTCCACTTT
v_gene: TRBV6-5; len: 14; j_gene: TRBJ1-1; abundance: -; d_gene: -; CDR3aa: CASSYSTPNTEAFF; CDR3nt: TGTGCCAGCAGTTACTCGACACCGAACACTGAAGCTTTCTTT
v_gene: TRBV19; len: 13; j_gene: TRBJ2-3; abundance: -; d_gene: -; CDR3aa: CASSISLTDTQYF; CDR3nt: TGTGCCAGTAGTATTAGTCTCACAGATACGCAGTATTTT
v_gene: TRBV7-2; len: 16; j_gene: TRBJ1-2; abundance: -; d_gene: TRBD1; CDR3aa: CASSSAQGARSYGYTF; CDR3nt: TGTGCCAGCAGCTCCGCCCAGGGGGCTCGGTCCTATGGCTACACCTTC
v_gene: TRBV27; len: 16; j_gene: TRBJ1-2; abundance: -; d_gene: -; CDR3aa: CASSLSWTVRAYGYTF; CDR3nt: TGTGCCAGCAGTTTATCATGGACAGTCCGGGCCTATGGCTACACCTTC
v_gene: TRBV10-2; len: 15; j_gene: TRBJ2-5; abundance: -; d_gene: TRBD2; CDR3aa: CASSDSGGPLETQYF; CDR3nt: TGCGCCAGCAGTGATTCGGGGGGGCCCTTGGAGACCCAGTACTTC
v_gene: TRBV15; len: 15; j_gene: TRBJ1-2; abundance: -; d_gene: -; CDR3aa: CATSRDGRVGEGYTF; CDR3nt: TGTGCCACCAGCAGAGATGGCAGAGTAGGGGAAGGCTACACCTTC
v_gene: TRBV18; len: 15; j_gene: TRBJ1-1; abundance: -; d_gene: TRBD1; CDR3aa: CASSSGQALNTEAFF; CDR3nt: TGTGCCAGCTCATCGGGACAGGCATTGAACACTGAAGCTTTCTTT
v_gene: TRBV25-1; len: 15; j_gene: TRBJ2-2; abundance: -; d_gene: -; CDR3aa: CASSSDRSGTGELFF; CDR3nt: TGTGCCAGCAGTTCGGACAGATCGGGCACCGGGGAGCTGTTTTTT
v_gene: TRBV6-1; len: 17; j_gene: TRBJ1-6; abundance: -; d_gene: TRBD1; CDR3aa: CASSEGQGQGPNSPLHF; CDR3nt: TGTGCCAGCAGTGAAGGTCAAGGACAGGGACCGAATTCACCCCTCCACTTT
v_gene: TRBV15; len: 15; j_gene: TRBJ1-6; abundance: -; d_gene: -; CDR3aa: CATSPQGHHNSPLHF; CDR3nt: TGTGCCACCTCGCCCCAGGGTCATCATAATTCACCCCTCCACTTT
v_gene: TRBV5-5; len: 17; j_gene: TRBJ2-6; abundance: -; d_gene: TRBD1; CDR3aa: CASSFGQVYSGANALTF; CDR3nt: TGTGCCAGCAGCTTTGGACAGGTCTACTCTGGGGCCAACGCCCTGACTTTC
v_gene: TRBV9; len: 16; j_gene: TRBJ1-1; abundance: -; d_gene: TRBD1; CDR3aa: CASSPGQGRRNTEAFF; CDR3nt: TGTGCCAGCAGCCCCGGACAGGGCAGGAGAAACACTGAAGCTTTCTTT
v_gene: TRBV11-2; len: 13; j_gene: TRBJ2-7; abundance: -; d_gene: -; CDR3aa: CASSLERVYEQYF; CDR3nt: TGTGCCAGCAGCTTAGAGAGGGTCTACGAGCAGTACTTC
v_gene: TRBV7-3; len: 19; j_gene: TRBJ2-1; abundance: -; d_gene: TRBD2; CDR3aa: CASSLITERGPRGDNEQFF; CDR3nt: TGTGCCAGCAGCTTAATCACGGAGCGGGGGCCACGAGGGGACAATGAGCAGTTCTTC
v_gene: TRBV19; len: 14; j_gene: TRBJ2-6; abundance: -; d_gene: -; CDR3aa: CASKEGPGANVLTF; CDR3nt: TGTGCCAGTAAGGAGGGGCCTGGGGCCAACGTCCTGACTTTC
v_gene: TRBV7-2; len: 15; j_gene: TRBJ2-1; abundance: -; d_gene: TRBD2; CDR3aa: CASSPRDYVYNEQFF; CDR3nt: TGTGCCAGCAGCCCCCGGGACTATGTGTACAATGAGCAGTTCTTC
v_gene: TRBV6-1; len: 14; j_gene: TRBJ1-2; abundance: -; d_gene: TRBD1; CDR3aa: CASISGGANYGYTF; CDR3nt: TGTGCCAGCATATCAGGGGGCGCAAACTATGGCTACACCTTC
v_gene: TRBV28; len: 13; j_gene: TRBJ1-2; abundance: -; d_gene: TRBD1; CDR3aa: CASNQGAPLGYTF; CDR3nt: TGTGCCAGCAATCAGGGGGCGCCCCTCGGCTACACCTTC
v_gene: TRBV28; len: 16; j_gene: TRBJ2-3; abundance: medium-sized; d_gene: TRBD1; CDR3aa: CASSSLGTGRTDTQYF; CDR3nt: TGTGCCAGCAGTTCCCTGGGGACAGGCCGCACAGATACGCAGTATTTT
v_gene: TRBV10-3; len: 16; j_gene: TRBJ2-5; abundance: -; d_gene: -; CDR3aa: CAISESRDTKGETQYF; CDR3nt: TGTGCCATCAGTGAGTCCCGGGACACAAAGGGGGAGACCCAGTACTTC
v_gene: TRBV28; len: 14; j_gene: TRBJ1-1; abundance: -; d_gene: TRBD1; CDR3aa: CASSPYRGPFGAFF; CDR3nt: TGTGCCAGCAGTCCCTACAGGGGTCCCTTCGGGGCTTTCTTT
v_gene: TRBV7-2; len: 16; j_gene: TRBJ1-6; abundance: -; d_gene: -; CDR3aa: CASSPQAAANNSPLHF; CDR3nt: TGTGCCAGCAGCCCTCAAGCGGCAGCAAATAATTCACCCCTCCACTTT
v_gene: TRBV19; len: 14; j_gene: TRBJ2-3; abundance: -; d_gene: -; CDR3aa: CASSTGGATDTQYF; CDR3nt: TGTGCCAGTAGTACCGGTGGGGCCACAGATACGCAGTATTTT
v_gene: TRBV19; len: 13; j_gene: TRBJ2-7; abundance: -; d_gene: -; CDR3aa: CASSIGTVGEQYF; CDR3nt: TGTGCCAGTAGTATAGGGACAGTCGGGGAGCAGTACTTC
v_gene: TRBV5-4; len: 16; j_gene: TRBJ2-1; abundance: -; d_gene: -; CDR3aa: CASSLGTPISYNEQFF; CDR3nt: TGTGCCAGCAGCTTGGGGACTCCGATCTCCTACAATGAGCAGTTCTTC
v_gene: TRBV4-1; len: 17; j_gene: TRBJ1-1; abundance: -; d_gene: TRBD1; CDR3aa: CASSQDPPTGGNTEAFF; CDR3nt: TGCGCCAGCAGCCAAGATCCCCCGACAGGGGGAAACACTGAAGCTTTCTTT
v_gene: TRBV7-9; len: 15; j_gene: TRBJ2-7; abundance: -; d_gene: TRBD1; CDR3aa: CASSSDRGGSYEQYF; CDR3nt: TGTGCCAGCAGCTCCGACAGGGGAGGATCCTACGAGCAGTACTTC
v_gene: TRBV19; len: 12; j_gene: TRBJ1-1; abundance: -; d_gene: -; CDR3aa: CATMDRNTEAFF; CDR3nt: TGTGCCACCATGGACAGGAACACTGAAGCTTTCTTT
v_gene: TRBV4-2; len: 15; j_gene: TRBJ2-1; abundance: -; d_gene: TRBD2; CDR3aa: CASSQWTSSYNEQFF; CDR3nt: TGTGCCAGCAGCCAGTGGACTAGCTCCTACAATGAGCAGTTCTTC
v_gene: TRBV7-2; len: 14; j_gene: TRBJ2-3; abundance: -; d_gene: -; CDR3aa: CASSPGLRVDTQYF; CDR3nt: TGTGCCAGCAGCCCCGGCTTACGGGTAGATACGCAGTATTTT
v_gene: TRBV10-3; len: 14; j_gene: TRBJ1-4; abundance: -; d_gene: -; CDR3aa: CAISDLEGREKLFF; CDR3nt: TGTGCCATCAGTGACCTCGAGGGAAGAGAAAAACTGTTTTTT
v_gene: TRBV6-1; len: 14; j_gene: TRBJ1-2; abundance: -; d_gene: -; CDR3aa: CASTPLTDTYGYTF; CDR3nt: TGTGCCAGCACACCCTTGACAGACACCTATGGCTACACCTTC
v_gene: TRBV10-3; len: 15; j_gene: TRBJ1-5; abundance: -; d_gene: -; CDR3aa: CAISDFILSNQPQHF; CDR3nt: TGTGCCATCAGTGATTTTATACTTAGCAATCAGCCCCAGCATTTT
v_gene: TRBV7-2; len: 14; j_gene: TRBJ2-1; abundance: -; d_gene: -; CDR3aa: CASSSSGTYNEQFF; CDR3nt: TGTGCCAGCAGCTCCTCGGGGACCTACAATGAGCAGTTCTTC
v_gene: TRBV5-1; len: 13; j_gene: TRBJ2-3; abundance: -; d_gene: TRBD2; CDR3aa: CASSVGGGDTQYF; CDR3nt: TGCGCCAGCAGCGTGGGGGGGGGAGATACGCAGTATTTT
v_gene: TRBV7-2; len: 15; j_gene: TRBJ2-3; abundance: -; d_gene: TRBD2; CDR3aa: CASSLLRGGTDTQYF; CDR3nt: TGTGCCAGCAGCCTACTTCGGGGGGGCACAGATACGCAGTATTTT
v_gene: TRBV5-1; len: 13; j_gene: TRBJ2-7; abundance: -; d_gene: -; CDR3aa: CASSLPSVYEQYF; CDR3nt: TGCGCCAGCAGCTTGCCCAGCGTCTACGAGCAGTACTTC
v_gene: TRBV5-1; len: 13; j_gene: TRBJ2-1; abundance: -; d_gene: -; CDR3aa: CASSLERPDEQFF; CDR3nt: TGCGCCAGCAGCTTGGAGAGGCCAGATGAGCAGTTCTTC
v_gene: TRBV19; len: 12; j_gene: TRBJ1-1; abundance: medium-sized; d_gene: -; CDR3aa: CASQTGQGEAFF; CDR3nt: TGTGCCAGTCAAACAGGGCAAGGTGAAGCTTTCTTT
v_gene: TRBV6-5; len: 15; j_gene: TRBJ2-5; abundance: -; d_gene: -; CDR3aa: CASSYSPRSGETQYF; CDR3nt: TGTGCCAGCAGTTACTCGCCACGGAGCGGGGAGACCCAGTACTTC
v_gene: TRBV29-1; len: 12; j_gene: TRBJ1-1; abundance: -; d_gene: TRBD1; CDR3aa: CSGGGQGAEAFF; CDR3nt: TGCAGCGGTGGGGGACAGGGGGCTGAAGCTTTCTTT
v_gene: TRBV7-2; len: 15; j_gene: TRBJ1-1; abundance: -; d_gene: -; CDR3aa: CASSLVGQLNTEAFF; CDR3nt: TGTGCCAGCAGCTTAGTTGGACAGCTGAACACTGAAGCTTTCTTT
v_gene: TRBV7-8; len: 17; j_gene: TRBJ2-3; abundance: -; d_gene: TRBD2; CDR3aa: CASSITPLAGATDTQYF; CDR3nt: TGTGCCAGCAGCATTACCCCCCTAGCGGGGGCGACAGATACGCAGTATTTT
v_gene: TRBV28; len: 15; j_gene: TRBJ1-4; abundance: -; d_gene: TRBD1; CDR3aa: CASSLPGQGREKLFF; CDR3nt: TGTGCCAGCAGTTTACCGGGACAGGGGAGGGAAAAACTGTTTTTT
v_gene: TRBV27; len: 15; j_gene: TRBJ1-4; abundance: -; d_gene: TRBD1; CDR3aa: CASSLRTGLGEKLFF; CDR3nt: TGTGCCAGCAGCTTGCGGACAGGGCTGGGAGAAAAACTGTTTTTT
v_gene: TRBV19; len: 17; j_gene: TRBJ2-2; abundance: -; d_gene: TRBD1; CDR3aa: CASRRDRGLANTGELFF; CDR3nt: TGTGCCAGTAGACGGGACAGGGGACTCGCGAACACCGGGGAGCTGTTTTTT
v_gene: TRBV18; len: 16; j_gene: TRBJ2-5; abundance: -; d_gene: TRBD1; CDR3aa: CASSPPDRGGRETQYF; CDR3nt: TGTGCCAGCTCACCGCCGGACAGGGGAGGGAGAGAGACCCAGTACTTC
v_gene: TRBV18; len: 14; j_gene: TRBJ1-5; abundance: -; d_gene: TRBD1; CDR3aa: CASSPGTGFQPQHF; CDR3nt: TGTGCCAGCTCACCGGGGACAGGGTTTCAGCCCCAGCATTTT
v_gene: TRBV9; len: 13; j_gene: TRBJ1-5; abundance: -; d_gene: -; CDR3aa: CASNRVWNQPQHF; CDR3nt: TGTGCCAGCAACAGGGTTTGGAATCAGCCCCAGCATTTT